The 4 T cell receptor beta chains presented below share a single source sample, sequenced in a study of blood T cell repertoires in COVID-19. Data came from immunoSEQ multiplex PCR; TCRdb stores just in-frame clones and leaves some out. The sample has tens of thousands of clones, roughly four fifths seen once. The specimen was peripheral blood. These receptor sequences come from a man older than 75 with COVID-19, enrolled during active disease.

The V gene is TRBV5-1, the J gene TRBJ1-4; no definite D call. This CDR3 has 14 residues. Germline CDR1 SGHRS, CDR2 YFSETQ. V shed 2 bases and J shed 6 bases, with 11 bases lying between them. CDR3: CASSFNGYDEKLFF. The CDR3 DNA follows: TGCGCCAGCAGCTTTAACGGGTATGATGAAAAACTGTTTTTT.

This clone was found once. The J gene is TRBJ2-1, the V gene TRBV18; TRBD2 matches at 8 bases. V trimming: 2 bases; J trimming: 5 bases; junction bases outside the gene matches: 11. Germline values: CDR1 KGHSH, CDR2 LQKENI. This CDR3 has 17 amino acids. The CDR3, as DNA: TGTGCCAGCTCACCAACTACGGGAGGGTTGGGTAACAATGAGCAGTTCTTC. Amino acid sequence: CASSPTTGGLGNNEQFF.

The gene calls are TRBV10-3 and TRBJ1-1; 11 nucleotides agree with TRBD1. The CDR3 contains 16 residues. Trimming cost V 2 bases and J 1 base; bases outside gene matches: 3. The germline CDR1 and CDR2 sequences are ENHRY and SYGVKD. CDR3 bases: TGTGCCATCAGTGAGAGGGGGACAGGGGGGAACACTGAAGCTTTCTTT. Translated, it gives CAISERGTGGNTEAFF.

This clone has just one count. The chain combines TRBV19 with TRBJ1-5; D is possibly TRBD1 (5 bases). Trimming took 6 bases from V and 6 from J, leaving 15 bases between them. Germline V gene data show CDR1 as LNHDA and CDR2 as SQIVND (reference sequence). CDR3 length: 14 residues. The CDR3 nucleotides read TGTGCCAGTAGCGTATCCAGGGAATCTCAGCCCCAGCATTTT. This codes for CASSVSRESQPQHF.